These T cell receptor beta chains were read from a single sample in a study of CD8 T cells in ankylosing spondylitis. TCRdb fed the 5' RACE reads into MiXCR, producing one record per CDR3 protein. The sample has approximately 440,000 distinct CDR3 sequences; approximately 17% are singletons. Input material: blood, either unsorted or a sorted T cell fraction (not recorded which). The receptors were gathered from a male donor with ankylosing spondylitis. Both conserved end residues are part of each CDR3. Each record gives: CDR3 length, clone size, D gene, V gene, J gene, CDR3 protein, CDR3 DNA. The D gene is left open where the match is weak. Some rows have no size entry. The others give once, few or many, or a class for an expanded clone.

15,NA,NA,TRBV3-1,TRBJ2-2,CASSQTLAGWGELFF,TGTGCCAGCAGCCAAACATTGGCAGGATGGGGGGAGCTGTTTTTT
13,many,NA,TRBV3-1,TRBJ2-5,CASSQLTGETQYF,TGTGCCAGCAGCCAATTAACAGGAGAGACCCAGTACTTC
13,NA,NA,TRBV6-5,TRBJ1-4,CASSYSINEKLFF,TGTGCCAGCAGTTACTCCATTAATGAAAAACTGTTTTTT
13,few,NA,TRBV28,TRBJ2-7,CASINTTPYEQYF,TGTGCCAGCATAAACACGACACCCTACGAGCAGTACTTC
13,NA,NA,TRBV6-1,TRBJ1-6,CASAGHQNSPLHF,TGTGCCAGCGCGGGACATCAAAATTCACCCCTCCACTTT
14,NA,NA,TRBV10-1,TRBJ1-1,CASSARLRDGEAFF,TGCGCCAGCAGTGCCCGACTCCGGGACGGTGAAGCTTTCTTT
14,few,NA,TRBV5-5,TRBJ2-3,CASSQPLRADTQYF,TGTGCCAGCAGCCAACCACTACGTGCAGATACGCAGTATTTT
15,NA,NA,TRBV5-5,TRBJ2-5,CASSSMQALQETQYF,TGTGCCAGCAGCTCAATGCAGGCGCTCCAAGAGACCCAGTACTTC
12,many,NA,TRBV12-3/TRBV12-4,TRBJ2-4,CASSSRSNIQYF,TGTGCCAGCAGTAGCCGGTCAAACATTCAGTACTTC
13,many,NA,TRBV12-3/TRBV12-4,TRBJ1-5,CASSSSENQPQHF,TGTGCCAGCAGTTCATCGGAAAATCAGCCCCAGCATTTT
15,few,NA,TRBV20-1,TRBJ1-6,CSARDRGFNTGPLHF,TGCAGTGCTAGAGATCGTGGCTTCAATACAGGTCCCCTCCACTTT
16,NA,NA,TRBV7-2,TRBJ2-6,CASSLGGISGANVLTF,TGTGCCAGCAGCTTAGGGGGTATCTCTGGGGCCAACGTCCTGACTTTC
13,NA,NA,TRBV18,TRBJ1-1,CASSPPGPTGAFF,TGTGCCAGCTCACCCCCGGGACCAACTGGGGCTTTCTTT
14,few,NA,TRBV6-1,TRBJ1-6,CASRPGQNNSPLHF,TGTGCCAGCAGACCTGGACAAAATAATTCACCCCTCCACTTT
16,NA,TRBD1,TRBV6-5,TRBJ1-1,CASSYYQDRWNTEAFF,TGTGCCAGCAGTTACTACCAGGACAGGTGGAACACTGAAGCTTTCTTT
15,NA,TRBD1,TRBV5-1,TRBJ1-5,CASSLVSGGRQPQHF,TGCGCCAGCAGCTTGGTATCAGGGGGGCGTCAGCCCCAGCATTTT
12,few,NA,TRBV6-5,TRBJ2-3,CASANPKDTQYF,TGTGCCAGCGCTAATCCCAAGGATACGCAGTATTTT
12,NA,NA,TRBV11-2,TRBJ2-3,CASRATGDTQYF,TGTGCCAGCAGGGCCACAGGAGATACGCAGTATTTT
14,NA,TRBD1,TRBV6-2/TRBV6-3,TRBJ2-1,CATSRQGAYNEQFF,TGTGCCACGAGTAGACAGGGGGCCTACAATGAGCAGTTCTTC
11,few,NA,TRBV27,TRBJ1-4,CASSTWDELFF,TGTGCCAGCAGTACGTGGGACGAACTGTTTTTT
15,few,TRBD1,TRBV7-2,TRBJ1-5,CASSNRGGGDQPQHF,TGTGCCAGCAGCAACAGGGGGGGTGGCGATCAGCCCCAGCATTTT
13,NA,NA,TRBV11-2,TRBJ2-1,CASSSILRPSRFF,TGTGCCAGCAGCTCCATACTTCGGCCGTCTCGGTTCTTC
13,NA,NA,TRBV6-1,TRBJ2-7,CASSPQAAYEQYF,TGTGCCAGCAGCCCGCAGGCCGCCTACGAGCAGTACTTC
13,few,NA,TRBV14,TRBJ1-2,CASSQALPLGYTF,TGTGCCAGCAGCCAAGCTTTGCCGCTCGGCTACACCTTC
13,few,NA,TRBV6-1,TRBJ1-1,CASTTPGGTEAFF,TGTGCCAGCACCACCCCTGGGGGCACTGAAGCTTTCTTT
16,few,NA,TRBV20-1,TRBJ2-3,CSATQGGSGRTDTQYF,TGCAGTGCTACCCAGGGGGGTAGCGGACGCACAGATACGCAGTATTTT
14,few,NA,TRBV7-7,TRBJ2-2,CASSLQENTGELFF,TGTGCTAGCAGCTTACAGGAGAACACCGGGGAGCTGTTTTTT
16,few,TRBD1,TRBV5-1,TRBJ1-3,CASSPGQGGFGNTIYF,TGCGCCAGCAGCCCGGGACAGGGAGGCTTTGGAAACACCATATATTTT
15,NA,NA,TRBV21-1,TRBJ2-5,CAKSWESRGQETQYF,TGTGCCAAGAGTTGGGAGTCCAGGGGGCAAGAGACCCAGTACTTC
14,NA,NA,TRBV24-1,TRBJ2-2,CATSDANRPGELFF,TGTGCCACCAGTGATGCGAATAGGCCCGGGGAGCTGTTTTTT
14,few,NA,TRBV6-2/TRBV6-3,TRBJ1-5,CASSKDPPSQPQHF,TGTGCCAGCAGCAAGGACCCCCCGAGTCAGCCCCAGCATTTT